This T cell receptor (beta chain) was retrieved from a study of T-cell memory formation after mild COVID-19. Turning to the study itself: Across donors, TCR clusters were largely donor specific.

TCRdb used MiXCR to reprocess the 5' RACE reads, holding one entry per CDR3 protein. The repertoire consists of approximately 110,000 distinct CDR3 sequences, with around a fifth occurring once and the leading ten covering approximately 41%. The CDR3 spans 16 residues. Trimming left V 6 bases short and J 5 bases short, with 22 bases between. The germline gives CDR1 DFQATT, CDR2 SNEGSKA (reference sequence). The sample comprised PBMCs or a T cell subset sorted from them (not recorded which). The receptor's source is a man younger than 35 who had mild COVID-19 (a few samples of this study predate the infection). Cell type and time point are not known. V usage is TRBV20-1 and J usage is TRBJ1-4; D is undetermined. This CDR3 reads CSATPLHDTENEKLFF. CDR3 coding DNA: TGCAGTGCAACACCCCTTCACGATACAGAAAATGAAAAACTGTTTTTT.